This T cell receptor (beta chain) came from a study of blood T cell repertoires in COVID-19. The CDR3 sequence is 17 residues long. V lost 4 bases to trimming and J lost 4 bases; unmatched junction nucleotides: 8. Germline V gene lookup returns CDR1 LGHDT and CDR2 YNNKEL (reference sequence). Here immunoSEQ multiplex PCR was the method, and the copy in TCRdb shows in-frame clones only, minus some. The profile shows 450,000 to 500,000 clones, approximately 85% of them singletons. This clone has a handful of counts. Material for sequencing was peripheral blood. V usage is TRBV3-1 (or the pseudogene TRBV3-2) and J usage is TRBJ2-6; 9 positions agree with TRBD1. The sequence came from a human donor in a cohort sampled during active COVID-19. The CDR3 sequence is CASSRGQGSSGANVLTF. The CDR3 bases are TGTGCCAGCAGCCGAGGACAGGGGAGCTCCGGGGCCAACGTCCTGACTTTC.